The rows below give T cell receptor beta chains drawn from one sample of a study of blood T cell repertoires in COVID-19. Only in-frame clones appear in the TCRdb table, and some are missing; sequencing was by immunoSEQ multiplex PCR. Among roughly 180,000 clones listed, 75% to 80% were seen once. Sequenced: peripheral blood. Every receptor here comes from a woman between 50 and 59 years old with active or convalescent COVID-19. CDR3s include the opening cysteine and the closing phenylalanine or tryptophan. A D gene is named only where the DNA matches it firmly. The size of a clone is reported for some rows only, either as once, few or many, or as a class for expanded clones.

abundance: -; d_gene: TRBD1; j_gene: TRBJ1-1; v_gene: TRBV5-1; CDR3aa: CASSLAPGQGNTEAFF; CDR3nt: TGCGCCAGCAGCTTGGCTCCGGGACAGGGGAACACTGAAGCTTTCTTT
abundance: -; d_gene: -; j_gene: TRBJ1-2; v_gene: TRBV3-1/TRBV3-2; CDR3aa: CASSQTREDGYTF; CDR3nt: TGTGCCAGCAGCCAGACGAGGGAGGATGGCTACACCTTC
abundance: -; d_gene: TRBD1; j_gene: TRBJ2-7; v_gene: TRBV5-4; CDR3aa: CASSTPGQGLNEQYF; CDR3nt: TGTGCCAGCAGCACCCCCGGACAGGGGCTCAACGAGCAGTACTTC
abundance: -; d_gene: -; j_gene: TRBJ2-7; v_gene: TRBV5-5; CDR3aa: CASSLAVGLQSSYEQYF; CDR3nt: TGTGCCAGCAGCTTGGCCGTCGGACTTCAATCCTCCTACGAGCAGTACTTC
abundance: -; d_gene: -; j_gene: TRBJ2-2; v_gene: TRBV12-5; CDR3aa: CASGSQTGNTGELFF; CDR3nt: TGTGCTAGTGGTTCTCAGACAGGGAACACCGGGGAGCTGTTTTTT
abundance: once; d_gene: -; j_gene: TRBJ2-3; v_gene: TRBV5-1; CDR3aa: CASMATDTQYF; CDR3nt: TGCGCCAGCATGGCTACAGATACGCAGTATTTT
abundance: -; d_gene: -; j_gene: TRBJ2-4; v_gene: TRBV30; CDR3aa: CAWSVGGGRAKNIQYF; CDR3nt: TGTGCCTGGAGTGTTGGTGGAGGGAGGGCCAAAAACATTCAGTACTTC
abundance: -; d_gene: TRBD2; j_gene: TRBJ2-3; v_gene: TRBV7-3; CDR3aa: CASNTGRVGDTQYF; CDR3nt: TGTGCCAGCAACACCGGGAGGGTTGGAGATACGCAGTATTTT
abundance: -; d_gene: TRBD1; j_gene: TRBJ2-2; v_gene: TRBV2; CDR3aa: CASRRGQGVVGELFF; CDR3nt: TGTGCCAGCAGGCGAGGACAGGGGGTTGTCGGGGAGCTGTTTTTT
abundance: -; d_gene: -; j_gene: TRBJ2-5; v_gene: TRBV6-2/TRBV6-3; CDR3aa: CASSYVGSYQETQYF; CDR3nt: TGTGCCAGCAGTTATGTCGGGTCTTACCAAGAGACCCAGTACTTC
abundance: -; d_gene: -; j_gene: TRBJ2-3; v_gene: TRBV7-8; CDR3aa: CASSFSSVAGTNTDTQYF; CDR3nt: TGTGCCAGCAGCTTCTCCTCGGTTGCGGGTACAAACACAGATACGCAGTATTTT
abundance: once; d_gene: TRBD2; j_gene: TRBJ2-1; v_gene: TRBV20-1; CDR3aa: CSASSGGPQGEQFF; CDR3nt: TGCAGTGCTAGTAGCGGGGGCCCTCAGGGGGAGCAGTTCTTC
abundance: -; d_gene: TRBD2; j_gene: TRBJ2-3; v_gene: TRBV9; CDR3aa: CASSSLAGDLDTQYF; CDR3nt: TGTGCCAGCAGCTCCTTAGCGGGGGATTTAGATACGCAGTATTTT
abundance: -; d_gene: -; j_gene: TRBJ2-3; v_gene: TRBV6-6; CDR3aa: CASRSSSGADTQYF; CDR3nt: TGTGCCAGCAGGTCATCGTCAGGGGCAGATACGCAGTATTTT
abundance: -; d_gene: -; j_gene: TRBJ1-3; v_gene: TRBV7-6; CDR3aa: CASSATDSGNTIYF; CDR3nt: TGTGCCAGCAGCGCGACAGACTCTGGAAACACCATATATTTT
abundance: -; d_gene: -; j_gene: TRBJ1-2; v_gene: TRBV28; CDR3aa: CASSLYSQGRAQSGYTF; CDR3nt: TGTGCCAGCAGTTTATATAGCCAAGGCAGGGCCCAGTCTGGCTACACCTTC
abundance: -; d_gene: TRBD1; j_gene: TRBJ1-4; v_gene: TRBV19; CDR3aa: CASSISAGQGEKLFF; CDR3nt: TGTGCCAGTAGTATCTCGGCGGGACAGGGTGAAAAACTGTTTTTT
abundance: few; d_gene: -; j_gene: TRBJ2-1; v_gene: TRBV24-1; CDR3aa: CATSRGANEQFF; CDR3nt: TGTGCCACCAGTCGGGGGGCCAATGAGCAGTTCTTC
abundance: -; d_gene: TRBD1; j_gene: TRBJ1-1; v_gene: TRBV5-1; CDR3aa: CASSPSYTGGAMWTEAFF; CDR3nt: TGCGCCAGCAGCCCCTCTTACACAGGGGGCGCGATGTGGACTGAAGCTTTCTTT
abundance: -; d_gene: TRBD1; j_gene: TRBJ2-5; v_gene: TRBV28; CDR3aa: CASSPRTGGQTQYF; CDR3nt: TGTGCCAGCAGTCCCCGGACAGGGGGACAGACCCAGTACTTC
abundance: -; d_gene: -; j_gene: TRBJ2-7; v_gene: TRBV3-1/TRBV3-2; CDR3aa: CASSYSYEQYF; CDR3nt: TGTGCCAGCAGCTACTCCTACGAGCAGTACTTC
abundance: -; d_gene: TRBD1; j_gene: TRBJ2-5; v_gene: TRBV5-1; CDR3aa: CASSLAGDSQETQYF; CDR3nt: TGCGCCAGCAGCTTGGCCGGGGACAGTCAAGAGACCCAGTACTTC
abundance: -; d_gene: TRBD2; j_gene: TRBJ2-2; v_gene: TRBV18; CDR3aa: CASSPGLAVNTGELFF; CDR3nt: TGTGCCAGCTCACCGGGACTAGCGGTTAACACCGGGGAGCTGTTTTTT
abundance: -; d_gene: TRBD2; j_gene: TRBJ2-1; v_gene: TRBV7-3; CDR3aa: CASGSGSNFNEQFF; CDR3nt: TGTGCCAGTGGAAGCGGGAGTAATTTTAATGAGCAGTTCTTC
abundance: -; d_gene: -; j_gene: TRBJ2-3; v_gene: TRBV18; CDR3aa: CASSRNVGEDTQYF; CDR3nt: TGTGCCAGCTCACGTAATGTAGGGGAAGATACGCAGTATTTT
abundance: -; d_gene: TRBD1; j_gene: TRBJ1-2; v_gene: TRBV19; CDR3aa: CASSRDRVNYGYTF; CDR3nt: TGTGCCAGTAGTCGGGACAGAGTTAACTATGGCTACACCTTC
abundance: once; d_gene: TRBD2; j_gene: TRBJ2-7; v_gene: TRBV27; CDR3aa: CASGRTSGSYEQYF; CDR3nt: TGTGCCAGCGGCAGGACTAGCGGCTCCTACGAGCAGTACTTC
abundance: -; d_gene: TRBD1; j_gene: TRBJ2-5; v_gene: TRBV6-5; CDR3aa: CASRPRMTGGETQYF; CDR3nt: TGTGCCAGCAGGCCAAGAATGACAGGGGGAGAGACCCAGTACTTC
abundance: -; d_gene: -; j_gene: TRBJ2-7; v_gene: TRBV6-5; CDR3aa: CASQTPRQQPYEQYF; CDR3nt: TGTGCCAGCCAAACCCCCCGACAGCAACCCTACGAGCAGTACTTC
abundance: -; d_gene: -; j_gene: TRBJ2-7; v_gene: TRBV3-1/TRBV3-2; CDR3aa: CASSQDRGYEQYF; CDR3nt: TGTGCCAGCAGCCAAGATCGGGGGTACGAGCAGTACTTC
abundance: many; d_gene: -; j_gene: TRBJ2-4; v_gene: TRBV7-9; CDR3aa: CASSSTAIAKNIQYF; CDR3nt: TGTGCCAGCAGCTCGACAGCAATAGCCAAAAACATTCAGTACTTC
abundance: -; d_gene: -; j_gene: TRBJ2-3; v_gene: TRBV19; CDR3aa: CASSIAVDWYF; CDR3nt: TGTGCCAGTAGTATAGCGGTGGACTGGTATTTT
abundance: -; d_gene: -; j_gene: TRBJ1-1; v_gene: TRBV10-3; CDR3aa: CASTQAENTEAFF; CDR3nt: TGTGCCAGCACACAGGCGGAGAACACTGAAGCTTTCTTT
abundance: few; d_gene: -; j_gene: TRBJ1-1; v_gene: TRBV27; CDR3aa: CASSLYPRDTEAFF; CDR3nt: TGTGCCAGCAGTTTATATCCACGGGACACTGAAGCTTTCTTT
abundance: many; d_gene: TRBD2; j_gene: TRBJ2-4; v_gene: TRBV4-3; CDR3aa: CASSQDLWGGRNIQYF; CDR3nt: TGCGCCAGCAGCCAAGATCTATGGGGGGGACGGAACATTCAGTACTTC
abundance: few; d_gene: -; j_gene: TRBJ1-5; v_gene: TRBV19; CDR3aa: CASRIKAGQINQPQHF; CDR3nt: TGTGCCAGTAGAATAAAGGCGGGGCAGATCAATCAGCCCCAGCATTTT
abundance: -; d_gene: -; j_gene: TRBJ1-1; v_gene: TRBV5-1; CDR3aa: CASGESAGTEAFF; CDR3nt: TGCGCCAGCGGGGAATCGGCGGGGACTGAAGCTTTCTTT
abundance: once; d_gene: -; j_gene: TRBJ2-1; v_gene: TRBV27; CDR3aa: CASSLTGISSYNEQFF; CDR3nt: TGTGCCAGCAGTTTAACCGGGATAAGCTCCTACAATGAGCAGTTCTTC
abundance: -; d_gene: -; j_gene: TRBJ2-2; v_gene: TRBV7-3; CDR3aa: CASSSRGDTGELFF; CDR3nt: TGTGCCAGCAGCTCCAGGGGTGACACCGGGGAGCTGTTTTTT
abundance: -; d_gene: -; j_gene: TRBJ1-1; v_gene: TRBV3-1/TRBV3-2; CDR3aa: CASSPRGSTEAFF; CDR3nt: TGTGCCAGCAGCCCGCGGGGAAGCACTGAAGCTTTCTTT
abundance: -; d_gene: TRBD1; j_gene: TRBJ2-1; v_gene: TRBV7-3; CDR3aa: CASRRGPGSSYNEQFF; CDR3nt: TGTGCCAGCAGGAGGGGGCCTGGGAGCTCCTACAATGAGCAGTTCTTC
abundance: few; d_gene: -; j_gene: TRBJ1-2; v_gene: TRBV28; CDR3aa: CASSLQNNYGYTF; CDR3nt: TGTGCCAGCAGCTTACAGAATAACTATGGCTACACCTTC
abundance: -; d_gene: TRBD2; j_gene: TRBJ2-1; v_gene: TRBV24-1; CDR3aa: CATSKARSGRALTYNEQFF; CDR3nt: TGTGCCACCAGTAAGGCTAGAAGCGGGAGGGCCTTGACCTACAATGAGCAGTTCTTC
abundance: -; d_gene: -; j_gene: TRBJ1-4; v_gene: TRBV18; CDR3aa: CASSPPTATNEKLFF; CDR3nt: TGTGCCAGCTCACCTCCGACAGCAACTAATGAAAAACTGTTTTTT
abundance: -; d_gene: TRBD1; j_gene: TRBJ2-7; v_gene: TRBV30; CDR3aa: CAWSRGRSRGQYF; CDR3nt: TGTGCCTGGAGCAGGGGGCGAAGCCGGGGGCAGTACTTC
abundance: -; d_gene: -; j_gene: TRBJ2-3; v_gene: TRBV18; CDR3aa: CASSQGLDSTDTQYF; CDR3nt: TGTGCCAGCTCACAGGGACTTGATAGCACAGATACGCAGTATTTT
abundance: once; d_gene: TRBD1; j_gene: TRBJ2-5; v_gene: TRBV30; CDR3aa: CAWSATGGMETQYF; CDR3nt: TGTGCCTGGAGTGCGACAGGGGGCATGGAGACCCAGTACTTC
abundance: -; d_gene: TRBD2; j_gene: TRBJ2-3; v_gene: TRBV3-1/TRBV3-2; CDR3aa: CASSQDSPRLAGEDTQYF; CDR3nt: TGTGCCAGCAGCCAAGATTCTCCTCGACTAGCGGGAGAAGATACGCAGTATTTT
abundance: once; d_gene: -; j_gene: TRBJ1-2; v_gene: TRBV7-2; CDR3aa: CASSLAAGDRYGYTF; CDR3nt: TGTGCCAGCAGCTTAGCGGCAGGGGACCGCTATGGCTACACCTTC
abundance: -; d_gene: TRBD2; j_gene: TRBJ2-1; v_gene: TRBV6-2/TRBV6-3; CDR3aa: CASSYGGVYNEQFF; CDR3nt: TGTGCCAGCAGTTACGGGGGGGTCTACAATGAGCAGTTCTTC
abundance: -; d_gene: -; j_gene: TRBJ1-1; v_gene: TRBV12-3/TRBV12-4; CDR3aa: CASSLARGEAFF; CDR3nt: TGTGCCAGCAGTTTAGCGCGGGGGGAGGCTTTCTTT
abundance: -; d_gene: TRBD2; j_gene: TRBJ2-2; v_gene: TRBV25-1; CDR3aa: CASSESLAGTGELFF; CDR3nt: TGTGCCAGCAGTGAAAGTCTAGCGGGCACCGGGGAGCTGTTTTTT
abundance: once; d_gene: TRBD1; j_gene: TRBJ1-4; v_gene: TRBV5-1; CDR3aa: CASSGGTGRTNEKLFF; CDR3nt: TGCGCCAGCAGCGGTGGGACAGGGCGCACTAATGAAAAACTGTTTTTT
abundance: once; d_gene: -; j_gene: TRBJ1-1; v_gene: TRBV11-2; CDR3aa: CASSVGGTEAFF; CDR3nt: TGTGCCAGCAGTGTTGGGGGGACTGAAGCTTTCTTT
abundance: few; d_gene: -; j_gene: TRBJ2-7; v_gene: TRBV7-2; CDR3aa: CASSTQTGTYEQYF; CDR3nt: TGTGCCAGCTCGACTCAGACAGGAACCTACGAGCAGTACTTC
abundance: -; d_gene: -; j_gene: TRBJ2-6; v_gene: TRBV19; CDR3aa: CASSILDYSGANVLTF; CDR3nt: TGTGCCAGTAGTATCCTAGATTACTCTGGGGCCAACGTCCTGACTTTC
abundance: -; d_gene: TRBD1; j_gene: TRBJ2-1; v_gene: TRBV5-8; CDR3aa: CASSFEGAWSSYNEQFF; CDR3nt: TGTGCCAGCAGCTTCGAGGGGGCATGGAGCTCCTACAATGAGCAGTTCTTC
abundance: -; d_gene: TRBD1; j_gene: TRBJ1-1; v_gene: TRBV6-5; CDR3aa: CASSPTGLVPEAFF; CDR3nt: TGTGCCAGCAGCCCGACAGGGTTGGTACCTGAAGCTTTCTTT
abundance: -; d_gene: -; j_gene: TRBJ2-1; v_gene: TRBV5-1; CDR3aa: CASSLSVGAKNEQFF; CDR3nt: TGCGCCAGCAGCTTGAGTGTGGGAGCCAAGAATGAGCAGTTCTTC